A selection of T cell receptor beta chains follows, all from one sample in a study of blood T cell repertoires in COVID-19. TCRdb's table, derived via immunoSEQ multiplex PCR, lists solely in-frame clones and lacks some. The sample shows about 230,000 clones, over 75% of them seen only once. Input material: peripheral blood. The receptors here all came from a man aged 50 to 60 with COVID-19, enrolled during active disease. Each CDR3 is given with its conserved first and last residue. A D gene is named only where the DNA matches it firmly. Not all rows give a size; the values are once, few, many and, for expanded clones, a class.

j_gene | abundance | d_gene | v_gene | CDR3aa | CDR3nt
TRBJ1-5 | few | NA | TRBV19 | CASSMVRQVSNQPQHF | TGTGCCAGTAGTATGGTGAGACAGGTTAGCAATCAGCCCCAGCATTTT
TRBJ1-2 | NA | TRBD1 | TRBV6-1 | CASSVDRDRDNYGYTF | TGTGCCAGCAGTGTCGACCGGGACAGGGATAACTATGGCTACACCTTC
TRBJ1-5 | NA | NA | TRBV2 | CASSEGPGTYQPQHF | TGTGCCAGCAGTGAGGGCCCAGGGACTTATCAGCCCCAGCATTTT
TRBJ2-7 | NA | NA | TRBV7-8 | CASSQMWGGSYEQYF | TGTGCCAGCAGCCAAATGTGGGGCGGATCCTACGAGCAGTACTTC
TRBJ1-4 | NA | NA | TRBV30 | CAWTLSPDATNEKLFF | TGTGCCTGGACCCTATCCCCTGATGCAACTAATGAAAAACTGTTTTTT
TRBJ1-1 | NA | NA | TRBV19 | CASIGLARATEAFF | TGTGCCAGTATCGGCCTGGCCAGGGCGACTGAAGCTTTCTTT
TRBJ1-2 | few | TRBD1 | TRBV5-4 | CASSLAGGYGYTF | TGTGCCAGCAGCTTGGCAGGGGGCTATGGCTACACCTTC
TRBJ2-5 | NA | TRBD2 | TRBV6-2/TRBV6-3 | CASSFSGGSGRTQYF | TGTGCCAGCAGTTTTAGCGGGGGCTCGGGAAGGACCCAGTACTTC
TRBJ1-1 | few | NA | TRBV9 | CASSEAQYTEAFF | TGTGCCAGCAGCGAAGCACAGTACACTGAAGCTTTCTTT
TRBJ1-5 | NA | NA | TRBV6-5 | CASSLTTGNQPQHF | TGTGCCAGCAGTCTTACGACAGGCAATCAGCCCCAGCATTTT
TRBJ1-6 | NA | NA | TRBV3-1/TRBV3-2 | CASSQYQGQSPLHF | TGTGCCAGCAGCCAATATCAGGGTCAATCACCCCTCCACTTT
TRBJ1-2 | NA | TRBD1 | TRBV2 | CASRPGTGLLPYWIF | TGTGCCAGCAGACCCGGGACAGGGCTGCTCCCATACTGGATCTTC
TRBJ1-1 | few | NA | TRBV7-3 | CASSLRKAVLEAFF | TGTGCCAGCAGCTTGCGGAAGGCTGTGCTTGAAGCTTTCTTT
TRBJ1-2 | once | TRBD1 | TRBV28 | CASNGQGADYGYTF | TGTGCCAGCAATGGGCAGGGGGCGGACTATGGCTACACCTTC
TRBJ1-2 | NA | NA | TRBV10-2 | CASSESGGSLSGYTF | TGCGCCAGCAGTGAGTCTGGCGGATCCCTCTCTGGCTACACCTTC
TRBJ1-3 | once | TRBD1 | TRBV5-1 | CASSLAGTVGNTIYF | TGCGCCAGCAGCTTGGCGGGGACAGTCGGAAACACCATATATTTT
TRBJ2-2 | NA | NA | TRBV15 | CATSRVSYGELFF | TGTGCCACCAGCAGAGTCTCGTACGGGGAGCTGTTTTTT